This T cell receptor (beta chain) appears in the sequencing data of a study of response to subunit inactivated influenza vaccine. Regarding the study as a whole: Each seasonal flu vaccination may recruit only limited new T cells, authors suggested.

V was trimmed by 1 base and J by 0 bases, leaving 11 bases between them. From germline, CDR1 is SQVTM and CDR2 ANQGSEA. The CDR3 length is 15 residues. There are a few counts of this clonotype. Its antigen is unknown. TCRdb re-analysed the RT-PCR reads in MiXCR, keeping a single row per CDR3 protein. Found here are about 580,000 distinct CDR3 sequences, about 14% of them singletons; the top ten hold roughly 10%. The chain links TRBV29-1 to TRBJ2-3; D gene ambiguous. This specimen consisted of PBMCs from blood, obtained about 12 days after vaccination. This sequence was found in a man aged 50 or older who received an inactivated influenza vaccine. The CDR3 sequence is CSVEGTDTSTDTQYF. The CDR3 DNA follows: TGCAGCGTTGAAGGGACGGATACTAGCACAGATACGCAGTATTTT.